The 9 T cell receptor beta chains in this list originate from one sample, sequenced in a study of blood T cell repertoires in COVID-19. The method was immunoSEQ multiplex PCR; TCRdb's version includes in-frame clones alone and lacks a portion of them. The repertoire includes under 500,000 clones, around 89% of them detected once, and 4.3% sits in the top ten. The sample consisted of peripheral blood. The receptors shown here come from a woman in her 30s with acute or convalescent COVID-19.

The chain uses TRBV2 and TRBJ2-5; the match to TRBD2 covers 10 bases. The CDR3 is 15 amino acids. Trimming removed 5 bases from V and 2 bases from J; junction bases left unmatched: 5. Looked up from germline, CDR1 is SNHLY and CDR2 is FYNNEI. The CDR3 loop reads CASSQLAGTQETQYF. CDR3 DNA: TGTGCCAGCAGTCAACTAGCGGGGACTCAAGAGACCCAGTACTTC.

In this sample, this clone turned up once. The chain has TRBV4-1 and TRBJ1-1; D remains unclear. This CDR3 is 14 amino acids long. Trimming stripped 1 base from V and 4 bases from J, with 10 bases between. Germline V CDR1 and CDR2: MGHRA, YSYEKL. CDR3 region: CASSQVEGPTEAFF. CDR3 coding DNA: TGCGCCAGCAGCCAAGTGGAGGGCCCCACTGAAGCTTTCTTT.

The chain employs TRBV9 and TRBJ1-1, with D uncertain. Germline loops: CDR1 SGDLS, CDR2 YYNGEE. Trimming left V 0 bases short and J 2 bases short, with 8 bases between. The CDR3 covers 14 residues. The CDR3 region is CASSVGAGNTEAFF. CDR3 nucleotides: TGTGCCAGCAGCGTAGGGGCAGGAAACACTGAAGCTTTCTTT.

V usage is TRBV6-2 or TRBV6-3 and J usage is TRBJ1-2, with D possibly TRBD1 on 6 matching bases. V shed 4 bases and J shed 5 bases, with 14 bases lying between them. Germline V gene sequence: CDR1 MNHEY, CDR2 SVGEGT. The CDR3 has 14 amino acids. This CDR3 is CASSSLGARYGYTF. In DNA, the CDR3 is TGTGCCAGCAGTTCATTGGGGGCTCGGTATGGCTACACCTTC.

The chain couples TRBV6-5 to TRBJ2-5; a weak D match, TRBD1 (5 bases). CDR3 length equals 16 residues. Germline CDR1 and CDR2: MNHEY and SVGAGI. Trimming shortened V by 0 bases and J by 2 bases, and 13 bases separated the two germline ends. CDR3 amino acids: CASSYSSGPLQETQYF. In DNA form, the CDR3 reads TGTGCCAGCAGTTACTCCTCAGGGCCGCTTCAAGAGACCCAGTACTTC.

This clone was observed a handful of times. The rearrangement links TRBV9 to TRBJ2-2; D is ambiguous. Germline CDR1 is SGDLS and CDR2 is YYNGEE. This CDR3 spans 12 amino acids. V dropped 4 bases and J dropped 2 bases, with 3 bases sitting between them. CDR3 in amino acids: CASSPNTGELFF. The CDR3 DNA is TGTGCCAGCAGCCCAAACACCGGGGAGCTGTTTTTT.

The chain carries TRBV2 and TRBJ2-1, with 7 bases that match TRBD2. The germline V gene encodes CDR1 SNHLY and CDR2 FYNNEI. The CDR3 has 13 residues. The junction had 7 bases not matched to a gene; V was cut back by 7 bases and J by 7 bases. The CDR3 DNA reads TGTGCCAGCACGGCAGGGACTACGAATGAGCAGTTCTTC. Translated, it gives CASTAGTTNEQFF.

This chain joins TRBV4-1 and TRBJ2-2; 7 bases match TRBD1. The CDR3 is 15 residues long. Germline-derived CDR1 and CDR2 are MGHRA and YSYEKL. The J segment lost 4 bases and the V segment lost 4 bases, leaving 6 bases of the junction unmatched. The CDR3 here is CASSPGTEVTGELFF. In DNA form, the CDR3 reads TGCGCCAGCAGCCCCGGGACAGAGGTCACCGGGGAGCTGTTTTTT.

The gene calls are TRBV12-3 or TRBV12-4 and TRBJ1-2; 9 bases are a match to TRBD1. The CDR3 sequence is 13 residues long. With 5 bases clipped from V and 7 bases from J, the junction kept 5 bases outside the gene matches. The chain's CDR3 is CASSPGQGLGYTF. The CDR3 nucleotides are TGTGCCAGCAGTCCCGGACAGGGGCTTGGCTACACCTTC.